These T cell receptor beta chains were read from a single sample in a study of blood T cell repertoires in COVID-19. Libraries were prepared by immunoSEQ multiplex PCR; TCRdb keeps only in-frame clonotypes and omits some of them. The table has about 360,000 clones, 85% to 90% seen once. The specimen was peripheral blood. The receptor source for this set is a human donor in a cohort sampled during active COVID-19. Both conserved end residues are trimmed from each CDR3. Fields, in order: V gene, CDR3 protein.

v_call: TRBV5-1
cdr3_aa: ASNGGTEAF

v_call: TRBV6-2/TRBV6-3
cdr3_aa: ASSYLDRYLRDTQY

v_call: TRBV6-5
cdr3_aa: ASSYSKSGRETQY

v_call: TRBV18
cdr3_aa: ASSPSQGEAF

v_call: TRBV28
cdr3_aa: ASALAEKLNEQF

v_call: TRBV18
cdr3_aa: ASSRKTGAILNTEAF

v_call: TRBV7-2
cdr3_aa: ASSRRRNTEAF

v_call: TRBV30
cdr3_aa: AWTPGLAGHSNEQF

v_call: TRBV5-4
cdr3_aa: ASSPTPDRSPSTDTQY

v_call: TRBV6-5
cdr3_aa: ASSNRGNQPQH

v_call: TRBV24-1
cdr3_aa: ATGGTGGQPQH

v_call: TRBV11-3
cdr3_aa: ASSLGTSGEEDTQY

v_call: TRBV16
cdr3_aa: ASSQWVGDGYT

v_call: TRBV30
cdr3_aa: AWSLSQGGGTGELF

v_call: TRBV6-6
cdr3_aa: ASRDQWGTGTGELF

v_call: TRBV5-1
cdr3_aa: ASSFEGFGYT

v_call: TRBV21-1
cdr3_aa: ASSKSDPGRSSPLH

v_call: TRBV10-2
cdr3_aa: ASTPDRSGYGYT

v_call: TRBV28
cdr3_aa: ASSSARVRGDSPLH

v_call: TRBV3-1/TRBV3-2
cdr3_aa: ASSHTGNEKLF

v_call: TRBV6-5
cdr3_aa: ASRTGDSSGNTIY

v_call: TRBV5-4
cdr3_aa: ASSLPGTGDGYT

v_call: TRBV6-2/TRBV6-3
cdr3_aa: ASSQPGLGRDTQY

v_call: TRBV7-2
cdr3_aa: ASSPGLAGVFYNEQF

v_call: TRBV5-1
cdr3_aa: ASSLIAGRDNEQF

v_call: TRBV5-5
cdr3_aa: ASSLVIVLNEQF

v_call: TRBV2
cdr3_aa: ASRWTDNYGYT

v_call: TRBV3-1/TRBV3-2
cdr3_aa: ASSQVLGGEAF

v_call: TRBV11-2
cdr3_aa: ASSPTGNGNTIY